What follows are 10 T cell receptor beta chains derived from one specimen sequenced in a study of T cell responses to AZD1222 COVID-19 vaccine. Method: immunoSEQ multiplex PCR; TCRdb's copy keeps in-frame clones and lacks some. The table has roughly 200,000 clones, almost 95% seen once. The sequencing used peripheral blood, collected on day 0 of AZD1222 vaccination. The receptors derive from an adult in good health.

The genes are TRBV24-1 and TRBJ2-3; TRBD2 might be the D (6 bases). V gave up 6 bases and J gave up 6 bases, with 12 bases separating them. CDR1 is KGHDR and CDR2 is SFDVKD in the germline V gene. The CDR3 extends over 13 amino acids. The chain's CDR3 is CATSLGGSDTQYF. The CDR3 region has the DNA TGTGCCACCAGTCTCGGGGGTAGTGATACGCAGTATTTT.

The chain employs TRBV7-3 and TRBJ2-3; D remains unclear. Trimming removed 2 bases from V and 0 bases from J, with 6 bases in between. This CDR3 has 14 residues. Germline assignment: CDR1 SGHTA and CDR2 FQGTGA. The CDR3 region is CASSLGVSTDTQYF. CDR3 coding DNA: TGTGCCAGCAGCTTAGGCGTTAGCACAGATACGCAGTATTTT.

The rearrangement links TRBV7-6 to TRBJ1-1, with D perhaps TRBD1 (5 bases). CDR3 size: 15 residues. V was cut by 5 bases and J by 2 bases, with 15 bases left in between. CDR1 is SGHVS and CDR2 is FNYEAQ in the germline V gene. CDR3 bases: TGTGCCAGCAGCCCGAAAAGGACACTCAACACTGAAGCTTTCTTT. Translated, it gives CASSPKRTLNTEAFF.

The chain couples TRBV7-3 to TRBJ1-6, with 8 positions matching TRBD1. V shed 4 bases, J shed 6 bases, and the junction held 5 bases outside the gene matches. Per the germline V gene, CDR1 is SGHTA and CDR2 is FQGTGA. The CDR3 runs to 15 residues. CDR3 DNA sequence: TGTGCCAGCAGCTCCGGACAGGGAAGTAATTCACCCCTCCACTTT. Translated, it gives CASSSGQGSNSPLHF. The whole variable domain, remainder taken from reference TRBV7-3 and TRBJ1-6, is GAGVSQTPSNKVTEKGKYVELRCDPISGHTALYWYRQSLGQGPEFLIYFQGTGAADDSGLPNDRFFAVRPEGSVSTLKIQRTERGDSAVYLCASSSGQGSNSPLHFGNGTRLTVT.

This clone was picked up one time. V is TRBV6-4 and J is TRBJ1-5; weak D call: TRBD1 (5 bases). This CDR3 comprises 14 residues. Germline values: CDR1 MRHNA, CDR2 SNTAGT. The V end lost 6 bases, the J end lost 7 bases, and 16 bases lay between the germline ends. CDR3: CASSEQGGGQPQHF. CDR3 sequence (DNA): TGTGCCAGCAGCGAGCAAGGTGGGGGACAGCCCCAGCATTTT.

The genes are TRBV29-1 and TRBJ2-1; 7 bases fit TRBD1. Germline assignment: CDR1 SQVTM and CDR2 ANQGSEA. Trimming removed 8 bases from V and 4 bases from J; junction bases left unmatched: 11. This CDR3 is built from 14 residues. Here the CDR3 reads CSPFLGQEYNEQFF. Here the CDR3 DNA reads TGCAGCCCCTTTCTAGGACAGGAATACAATGAGCAGTTCTTC.

The chain couples TRBV5-1 to TRBJ1-4; a weak D match, TRBD1 (5 bases). CDR3 length: 14 residues. Trimming took off 0 bases at V and 8 bases at J, with 11 bases between the two ends. Germline CDR1 SGHRS, CDR2 YFSETQ. CDR3 bases: TGCGCCAGCAGCTTGGTAGGGGATGGGGAAAAACTGTTTTTT. This translates into CASSLVGDGEKLFF.

The chain has TRBV9 and TRBJ1-6; 8 bases agree with TRBD1. The V and J ends lost 5 bases and 11 bases, in that order; junction bases with no gene match: 3. Germline lookup yields CDR1 SGDLS and CDR2 YYNGEE. This CDR3 spans 12 amino acids. CDR3 sequence reads: CASSRTGTPLHF. The CDR3 DNA is TGTGCCAGCAGTCGGACAGGGACACCCCTCCACTTT. Filled out from reference TRBV9 and TRBJ1-6, the complete variable domain reads DSGVTQTPKHLITATGQRVTLRCSPRSGDLSVYWYQQSLDQGLQFLIQYYNGEERAKGNILERFSAQQFPDLHSELNLSSLELGDSALYFCASSRTGTPLHFGNGTRLTVT.

The J gene is TRBJ2-1, the V gene TRBV4-1; 14 nucleotides agree with TRBD2. V dropped 4 bases and J dropped 6; count of bases not matched to a gene: 11. This CDR3 has 18 residues. The germline V gene has CDR1 MGHRA and CDR2 YSYEKL. The DNA of the CDR3 is TGCGCCAGCAGCCGCGGACTAGCGGGGGGACCTAGAGGCAATGAGCAGTTCTTC. Residues: CASSRGLAGGPRGNEQFF.

V is TRBV6-4 and J is TRBJ1-1; D remains unclear. V was clipped by 2 bases and J by 1 base, with 5 bases between them. Germline V gene sequence: CDR1 MRHNA, CDR2 SNTAGT. The CDR3 runs to 13 residues. CDR3 nucleotides: TGTGCCAGCAGTGACAGGGAGAACACTGAAGCTTTCTTT. It encodes CASSDRENTEAFF.